Detailed here is one TCR beta chain. Germline V CDR1 and CDR2: MNHEY, SVGAGI. This CDR3 has 15 amino acids. Trimming shortened V by 0 bases and J by 5 bases, and 14 bases separated the two germline ends. This sample is part of a study of blood T cell repertoires in COVID-19. Study-level information: Acute and convalescent COVID-19 specimens originated in the United States, Italy and Spain. The analysed material was cDNA or gDNA that came from T cells, B-cell-depleted T cells, or PBMCs.

As processed by the authors: Reference gene primer amplification gave estimated nucleated cell counts. This table comes from immunoSEQ multiplex PCR, and its TCRdb copy is limited to in-frame clones, with some not included. That table gives V, J and clone size, and the DNA gave D and trimming. This table has about 200,000 clones, 75% to 85% appearing once. Sequencing was performed on peripheral blood. The TCR originated in a woman in her 70s with COVID-19, enrolled during active disease. The genes are TRBV6-5 and TRBJ2-7; D not certain. The CDR3 DNA is TGTGCCAGCAGTTACTCGCAAATTCCCCCAGACGAGCAGTACTTC. Protein product: CASSYSQIPPDEQYF.